This TCR beta chain is from a study of CD8 T cells in Susac syndrome. Looked up from germline, CDR1 is SGHRS and CDR2 is YFSETQ. The CDR3 spans 14 residues. V lost 0 bases and J 7 bases, leaving 11 bases between the germline ends. The RNA, about 0.5 to 1 ug, was put through reverse transcription using random hexamers. MiXCR, run by TCRdb on the immunoSEQ multiplex PCR reads, gives a single entry per CDR3 protein. The table shows fewer than 250,000 distinct CDR3 sequences, with approximately 93% occurring only once. The sequenced sample was CD4+ T cells from PBMCs. The sequence derives from a human donor in good health. The chain recombines TRBV5-1 with TRBJ1-5; the D is unclear. The CDR3, as DNA: TGCGCCAGCAGCTTGGGGGGTAGCTCACAGCCCCAGCATTTT. Protein sequence: CASSLGGSSQPQHF.